This T cell receptor beta chain was sequenced in a study of response to subunit inactivated influenza vaccine. Whole-study results and caveats: Few additional T cells are recruited per seasonal influenza vaccination, authors suggested.

This clonotype was observed a few times. Antigen unknown. TCRdb recomputed calls from the RT-PCR reads with MiXCR, one row per CDR3 protein. In the table there are roughly 670,000 distinct CDR3 sequences, around 13% of which are singletons. The sequence was obtained from a man aged 50-59 years who received an inactivated influenza vaccine. The sample was PBMCs from blood, taken less than 15 days before vaccination.

The CDR3 reads CASSQDRVERDTIYF. The CDR3 DNA reads TGCGCCAGCAGCCAAGACAGGGTTGAACGGGACACCATATATTTT. This sequence joins TRBV4-1 and TRBJ1-3; tentative D call: TRBD1 (5 bases). In germline, CDR1 is MGHRA, CDR2 YSYEKL. Trimming shortened V by 0 bases and J by 8 bases, and 14 bases separated the two germline ends. The CDR3 runs to 15 residues.